This T cell receptor beta chain was recorded in a study of T cell responses to AZD1222 COVID-19 vaccine. Using immunoSEQ multiplex PCR, the repertoire was profiled, and TCRdb retains in-frame clones only, with some absent. The table includes around 130,000 clones, 85% to 95% detected once. V lost 0 bases, J lost 3 bases, and 16 bases lay in between. Germline V gene data show CDR1 as SGHDT and CDR2 as YYEEEE. This CDR3 spans 17 amino acids. The sequence derives from an adult in good health. V and J are TRBV5-6 and TRBJ1-5, with D maybe TRBD1 (5 bases). This sample comprised peripheral blood, obtained on day 0 of AZD1222 vaccination. The CDR3 coding sequence is TGTGCCAGCAGCTTGGCCATGGGGGGAAGAGACAATCAGCCCCAGCATTTT. This encodes CASSLAMGGRDNQPQHF.